The rows below give T cell receptor beta chains drawn from one sample of a study of T-cell memory formation after mild COVID-19. TCRdb passed the 5' RACE reads through MiXCR, listing each CDR3 protein once. The profile shows approximately 400,000 distinct CDR3 sequences, 15% to 20% of them singletons. Sequenced material: PBMCs or a T cell subset sorted from them (not recorded which). Receptors were obtained from a man aged 18 to 35 who had mild COVID-19 (a few samples of this study predate the infection). Cell type and time point are not known. Each CDR3 is given with its conserved first and last residue. A D gene is named only where the DNA matches it firmly. Expanded clones are given a class, and other clones once, few, many or no size at all.

V: TRBV10-3; size: -; length: 15; D: -; J: TRBJ1-1; CDR3: CAISEGGAGGTEAFF; DNA: TGTGCCATCAGTGAGGGGGGCGCGGGTGGCACTGAAGCTTTCTTT
V: TRBV20-1; size: few; length: 15; D: -; J: TRBJ2-3; CDR3: CSARARGGETDTQYF; DNA: TGCAGTGCTAGGGCCAGGGGAGGGGAAACAGATACGCAGTATTTT
V: TRBV15; size: few; length: 13; D: -; J: TRBJ1-1; CDR3: CATSSRGRTEAFF; DNA: TGTGCCACCAGCAGCAGGGGTAGGACTGAAGCTTTCTTT
V: TRBV6-6; size: few; length: 13; D: -; J: TRBJ1-2; CDR3: CASVGGTVGGYTF; DNA: TGTGCCAGCGTGGGGGGTACTGTTGGTGGCTACACCTTC
V: TRBV5-6; size: -; length: 11; D: -; J: TRBJ1-2; CDR3: CASGSWGGYTF; DNA: TGTGCCAGCGGGTCGTGGGGTGGCTACACCTTC
V: TRBV5-1; size: -; length: 15; D: TRBD2; J: TRBJ2-1; CDR3: CASSLGLAVTNEQFF; DNA: TGCGCCAGCAGCTTGGGACTAGCGGTAACCAATGAGCAGTTCTTC
V: TRBV27; size: -; length: 16; D: -; J: TRBJ2-7; CDR3: CASSPGGGRGSYEQYF; DNA: TGTGCCAGCAGTCCCGGTGGGGGAAGGGGGTCCTACGAGCAGTACTTC
V: TRBV10-3; size: few; length: 16; D: TRBD1; J: TRBJ2-7; CDR3: CAISESRDRGLDEQYF; DNA: TGTGCCATCAGTGAGTCTAGAGACAGGGGTTTAGACGAGCAGTACTTC
V: TRBV4-1; size: few; length: 15; D: -; J: TRBJ1-5; CDR3: CASSQEGAHNQPQHF; DNA: TGCGCCAGCAGCCAAGAAGGAGCTCACAATCAGCCCCAGCATTTT
V: TRBV19; size: -; length: 13; D: -; J: TRBJ2-1; CDR3: CASSIPGLNEQFF; DNA: TGTGCCAGTAGTATCCCGGGTCTTAATGAGCAGTTCTTC
V: TRBV4-3; size: few; length: 17; D: TRBD2; J: TRBJ2-5; CDR3: CASSQASSRGAGETQYF; DNA: TGCGCCAGCAGCCAGGCCTCGTCGCGGGGGGCGGGGGAGACCCAGTACTTC
V: TRBV20-1; size: -; length: 13; D: -; J: TRBJ2-2; CDR3: CSAGKVLSGELFF; DNA: TGCAGTGCTGGCAAGGTGCTGTCCGGGGAGCTGTTTTTT
V: TRBV6-4; size: many; length: 14; D: -; J: TRBJ2-1; CDR3: CASSSAGEGDEQFF; DNA: TGTGCCAGCAGCTCGGCGGGGGAGGGGGATGAGCAGTTCTTC
V: TRBV6-6; size: few; length: 17; D: TRBD2; J: TRBJ2-5; CDR3: CASSYSRLAGAQETQYF; DNA: TGTGCCAGCAGTTACTCGAGACTAGCGGGGGCACAAGAGACCCAGTACTTC
V: TRBV7-2; size: few; length: 15; D: -; J: TRBJ2-3; CDR3: CASSPSSFFTDTQYF; DNA: TGTGCCAGCAGCCCAAGTAGCTTCTTCACAGATACGCAGTATTTT
V: TRBV7-9; size: many; length: 12; D: -; J: TRBJ2-5; CDR3: CASSYVMETQYF; DNA: TGTGCCAGCAGCTACGTCATGGAGACCCAGTACTTC
V: TRBV29-1; size: few; length: 13; D: -; J: TRBJ1-2; CDR3: CSVVRGEGSGYTF; DNA: TGCAGCGTAGTCCGAGGAGAAGGGTCTGGCTACACCTTC
V: TRBV4-3; size: few; length: 14; D: TRBD1; J: TRBJ1-1; CDR3: CASSHTGEDAEAFF; DNA: TGCGCCAGCAGCCACACAGGGGAGGACGCTGAAGCTTTCTTT
V: TRBV5-1; size: -; length: 14; D: -; J: TRBJ2-7; CDR3: CASSFDGVLGEQYF; DNA: TGCGCCAGCAGCTTCGACGGGGTTCTAGGGGAGCAGTACTTC
V: TRBV20-1; size: few; length: 13; D: TRBD1; J: TRBJ1-1; CDR3: CSAVGQLNTEAFF; DNA: TGCAGTGCTGTGGGACAGTTAAACACTGAAGCTTTCTTT
V: TRBV5-1; size: few; length: 15; D: -; J: TRBJ1-3; CDR3: CASSPPRAFGNTIYF; DNA: TGCGCCAGCAGCCCCCCACGTGCTTTTGGAAACACCATATATTTT
V: TRBV6-2/TRBV6-3; size: -; length: 15; D: -; J: TRBJ2-1; CDR3: CASSYPQGVINEQFF; DNA: TGTGCCAGCAGTTACCCCCAGGGAGTGATTAATGAGCAGTTCTTC
V: TRBV10-3; size: few; length: 15; D: -; J: TRBJ2-1; CDR3: CAIKGSGAENNEQFF; DNA: TGTGCCATCAAGGGTAGCGGCGCGGAAAACAATGAGCAGTTCTTC
V: TRBV6-2/TRBV6-3; size: few; length: 15; D: TRBD2; J: TRBJ2-7; CDR3: CASSSPSGALYEQYF; DNA: TGTGCCAGCAGTTCTCCTAGCGGGGCGCTCTACGAGCAGTACTTC
V: TRBV19; size: few; length: 14; D: -; J: TRBJ1-1; CDR3: CASRLGDKNTEAFF; DNA: TGTGCCAGTCGCCTTGGGGACAAGAACACTGAAGCTTTCTTT
V: TRBV20-1; size: few; length: 15; D: TRBD2; J: TRBJ2-5; CDR3: CSAISGGTYQETQYF; DNA: TGCAGTGCTATCAGCGGGGGAACGTACCAAGAGACCCAGTACTTC
V: TRBV18; size: -; length: 16; D: TRBD1; J: TRBJ2-3; CDR3: CASSRTGAQGSDTQYF; DNA: TGTGCCAGCTCACGTACAGGGGCCCAAGGGTCAGATACGCAGTATTTT
V: TRBV5-1; size: -; length: 14; D: -; J: TRBJ1-1; CDR3: CASSLRTGRTEAFF; DNA: TGCGCCAGCAGCTTGAGGACCGGGAGAACTGAAGCTTTCTTT
V: TRBV5-1; size: -; length: 13; D: -; J: TRBJ1-2; CDR3: CASSFDGYYGYTF; DNA: TGCGCCAGCAGTTTCGACGGGTACTATGGCTACACCTTC
V: TRBV10-3; size: -; length: 13; D: TRBD1; J: TRBJ2-2; CDR3: CAISGTGTWELFF; DNA: TGTGCCATCAGTGGGACAGGGACCTGGGAGCTGTTTTTT
V: TRBV7-2; size: few; length: 19; D: -; J: TRBJ2-1; CDR3: CASSLGAIGRQGRGNEQFF; DNA: TGTGCCAGCAGCTTAGGAGCCATCGGGAGACAGGGGCGGGGGAATGAGCAGTTCTTC
V: TRBV6-5; size: once; length: 13; D: -; J: TRBJ1-2; CDR3: CASKIGGRNGYTF; DNA: TGTGCCAGCAAAATTGGGGGAAGGAATGGCTACACCTTC
V: TRBV18; size: -; length: 15; D: -; J: TRBJ1-5; CDR3: CASSPGGRLNQPQHF; DNA: TGTGCCAGCTCCCCCGGGGGGAGACTCAATCAGCCCCAGCATTTT
V: TRBV6-2/TRBV6-3; size: few; length: 17; D: -; J: TRBJ1-1; CDR3: CASSRRTYTPGFTEAFF; DNA: TGTGCCAGCAGTCGCCGCACATACACCCCTGGCTTCACTGAAGCTTTCTTT
V: TRBV5-6; size: -; length: 11; D: -; J: TRBJ1-2; CDR3: CASTSSGGYTF; DNA: TGTGCCAGCACCAGTTCTGGGGGCTACACCTTC
V: TRBV5-6; size: many; length: 11; D: -; J: TRBJ1-1; CDR3: CASSWNTEAFF; DNA: TGTGCCAGCAGCTGGAACACTGAAGCTTTCTTT
V: TRBV11-2; size: few; length: 14; D: -; J: TRBJ1-1; CDR3: CASSYWQGSTEAFF; DNA: TGTGCCAGCAGCTATTGGCAGGGAAGCACTGAAGCTTTCTTT
V: TRBV28; size: -; length: 14; D: TRBD2; J: TRBJ2-5; CDR3: CASRSGGAQETQYF; DNA: TGTGCCAGCAGAAGCGGGGGGGCCCAAGAGACCCAGTACTTC
V: TRBV14; size: -; length: 16; D: -; J: TRBJ2-6; CDR3: CASTKPLRAGANVLTF; DNA: TGTGCCAGCACCAAGCCACTCAGGGCTGGGGCCAACGTCCTGACTTTC
V: TRBV7-2; size: -; length: 17; D: -; J: TRBJ1-1; CDR3: CASSLVPGRRTNTEAFF; DNA: TGTGCCAGCAGCTTAGTTCCGGGGCGCCGAACGAACACTGAAGCTTTCTTT
V: TRBV29-1; size: few; length: 12; D: -; J: TRBJ1-5; CDR3: CSVERLPQPQHF; DNA: TGCAGCGTTGAAAGACTGCCACAGCCCCAGCATTTT
V: TRBV20-1; size: -; length: 10; D: -; J: TRBJ2-7; CDR3: CSAFGSEQYF; DNA: TGCAGTGCGTTTGGCAGCGAGCAGTACTTC
V: TRBV6-1; size: few; length: 14; D: -; J: TRBJ1-5; CDR3: CASSEGQGNQPQHF; DNA: TGTGCCAGCAGTGAAGGACAGGGCAATCAGCCCCAGCATTTT
V: TRBV4-3; size: -; length: 17; D: -; J: TRBJ2-2; CDR3: CASSQDLRQGKNGELFF; DNA: TGCGCCAGCAGCCAAGATTTACGGCAGGGGAAGAACGGGGAGCTGTTTTTT
V: TRBV5-4; size: -; length: 15; D: -; J: TRBJ2-2; CDR3: CASSSAVEISGELFF; DNA: TGTGCCAGCAGCTCGGCAGTAGAAATTTCCGGGGAGCTGTTTTTT
V: TRBV4-1; size: -; length: 15; D: TRBD1; J: TRBJ1-1; CDR3: CASSFQTGAPTEAFF; DNA: TGCGCCAGCAGCTTTCAGACAGGGGCTCCCACTGAAGCTTTCTTT
V: TRBV19; size: many; length: 13; D: -; J: TRBJ2-5; CDR3: CASSTDREETQYF; DNA: TGTGCCAGTAGTACGGACAGAGAAGAGACCCAGTACTTC
V: TRBV5-1; size: -; length: 15; D: TRBD2; J: TRBJ2-2; CDR3: CASSSEAGGTGELFF; DNA: TGCGCCAGCAGCTCCGAAGCGGGGGGCACCGGGGAGCTGTTTTTT
V: TRBV27; size: few; length: 15; D: -; J: TRBJ1-2; CDR3: CASSPKIQANYGYTF; DNA: TGTGCCAGCAGTCCAAAGATACAAGCTAACTATGGCTACACCTTC
V: TRBV3-1; size: few; length: 18; D: TRBD1; J: TRBJ1-2; CDR3: CASSLSRAQGATNYGYTF; DNA: TGTGCCAGCAGCCTCTCAAGGGCCCAGGGGGCAACTAACTATGGCTACACCTTC
V: TRBV3-1; size: few; length: 13; D: -; J: TRBJ2-7; CDR3: CASSLEGKGEQYF; DNA: TGTGCCAGCAGCCTCGAGGGAAAGGGGGAGCAGTACTTC
V: TRBV11-2; size: -; length: 12; D: -; J: TRBJ1-1; CDR3: CASSIGRDEAFF; DNA: TGTGCCAGCAGCATCGGACGGGATGAAGCTTTCTTT
V: TRBV6-6; size: -; length: 14; D: -; J: TRBJ2-7; CDR3: CASLLGGRSYEQYF; DNA: TGTGCCAGCCTTCTGGGGGGCCGGTCGTACGAGCAGTACTTC
V: TRBV4-1; size: -; length: 13; D: -; J: TRBJ1-2; CDR3: CASSQATVGGYTF; DNA: TGCGCCAGCAGCCAAGCGACAGTCGGGGGCTACACCTTC
V: TRBV19; size: -; length: 16; D: TRBD1; J: TRBJ1-2; CDR3: CASTSNPDRGLEGYTF; DNA: TGTGCCAGTACCTCGAACCCGGACAGGGGACTGGAGGGCTACACCTTC
V: TRBV9; size: -; length: 14; D: -; J: TRBJ1-6; CDR3: CASSGARARTPLHF; DNA: TGTGCCAGCAGCGGTGCCAGGGCACGAACACCCCTCCACTTT
V: TRBV7-6; size: -; length: 16; D: -; J: TRBJ2-2; CDR3: CASSLVPGLNTGELFF; DNA: TGTGCCAGCAGCTTAGTTCCGGGTTTGAACACCGGGGAGCTGTTTTTT